This TCR beta chain emerged from a study of cytomegalovirus exposure and HLA in healthy donors. Background on the study: Falling in the Caucasian-associated ancestry cluster were approximately 86% of approximately 410 genotyped donors.

The PCR made use of 60 Vbeta and 13 Jbeta primers. The table came from immunoSEQ multiplex PCR; TCRdb's copy has only in-frame clones and leaves some out. The sample holds about 190,000 clones; approximately 80% are singletons and the top ten take approximately 3.6%. The CDR3 is 14 residues long. V was pared by 3 bases and J by 0 bases, with 9 bases between. From germline, CDR1 is MNHEY and CDR2 SVGAGI. The rearrangement links TRBV6-5 to TRBJ2-7; maybe TRBD1 (5 bases). The source of this sequence is a man aged 35-49 years in good health and CMV-seropositive. Sequenced sample: PBMCs. CDR3 protein: CASSYGAVSYEQYF. The CDR3 region has the DNA TGTGCCAGCAGTTATGGGGCCGTCTCCTACGAGCAGTACTTC.